The 15 T cell receptor beta chains presented below share a single source sample, sequenced in a study of a mutant IDH1 vaccine in newly diagnosed glioma. Their antigens are not known. Sequencing used immunoSEQ multiplex PCR; TCRdb keeps in-frame clones, though not all of them. The repertoire holds tens of thousands of clones, roughly 81% seen once, with 4.5% to 5.5% in the top ten. Time point specified: week 23, last vaccination. Doses consisted of 300 ug of mutant IDH1 20-mer peptide each, paired with topical imiquimod. Sequences were derived from PBMCs, sampled from a glioma patient whose treatment included an IDH1 peptide vaccine. Source of these receptors: a man aged 35 to 55 with glioma.

CDR3 residues: CASSERGGVSNEQFF. The CDR3 DNA is TGTGCCAGCAGCGAGAGGGGCGGGGTCTCCAATGAGCAGTTCTTC. V and J are TRBV9 and TRBJ2-1; the D gene is possibly TRBD2 (6 bases). Trimming removed 3 bases at V and 6 bases at J, with 16 bases between. This CDR3 is 15 amino acids long. Germline CDR1 SGDLS, CDR2 YYNGEE.

This clone has just one count. This rearrangement joins TRBV7-8 to TRBJ1-5, with D possibly matching TRBD1 (6 bases). V gave up 3 bases and J gave up 1 base, with 10 bases separating them. The CDR3 spans 15 residues. CDR1 and CDR2 (germline): SGHVS, FQNEAQ. The CDR3 coding sequence is TGTGCCAGCAGCTTCCAGGGGTCAAGCAATCAGCCCCAGCATTTT. Protein product: CASSFQGSSNQPQHF. The full variable domain, completed using reference TRBV7-8 and TRBJ1-5, is GAGVSQSPRYKVAKRGQDVALRCDPISGHVSLFWYQQALGQGPEFLTYFQNEAQLDKSGLPSDRFFAERPEGSVSTLKIQRTQQEDSAVYLCASSFQGSSNQPQHFGDGTRLSIL.

The table lists this clone with a few counts. The chain uses TRBV6-5 and TRBJ1-2; D is unclear. Germline V gene sequence: CDR1 MNHEY, CDR2 SVGAGI. The CDR3 covers 14 residues. V was cut by 8 bases and J by 3 bases, with 16 bases left in between. The CDR3 is CASRGRAPHYGYTF. The CDR3 DNA sequence: TGTGCCAGCCGGGGTAGGGCCCCGCACTATGGCTACACCTTC.

This sequence joins TRBV7-9 and TRBJ2-3; TRBD1 agrees at 8 bases. The CDR3 spans 17 residues. The V and J ends lost 3 bases and 2 bases, in that order; junction bases with no gene match: 10. Germline lookup yields CDR1 SEHNR and CDR2 FQNEAQ (reference sequence). For the CDR3, the DNA is TGTGCCAGCAGCTTCACCAGGGGGCCGAAACTCACAGATACGCAGTATTTT. This gives the protein CASSFTRGPKLTDTQYF.

The genes are TRBV7-9 and TRBJ1-1; tentatively, D is TRBD1 (5 bases). Germline V gene sequence: CDR1 SEHNR, CDR2 FQNEAQ (reference sequence). The CDR3 covers 14 residues. V was trimmed by 0 bases and J by 5 bases, leaving 10 bases between them. In DNA form, the CDR3 reads TGTGCCAGCAGCTTAGCGCTCAGGGAGACTGAAGCTTTCTTT. Amino acids: CASSLALRETEAFF.

This clone was recorded a few times. This chain joins TRBV2 and TRBJ1-4; a weak D match, TRBD1 (5 bases). V was shortened by 7 bases and J by 8 bases, with 14 bases between the two germline ends. The CDR3 totals 13 residues. CDR1 and CDR2 (germline): SNHLY, FYNNEI. CDR3 region: CASISFRGEKLFF. In nucleotides, the CDR3 is TGTGCCAGCATTAGTTTTAGGGGCGAAAAACTGTTTTTT.

The gene calls are TRBV7-2 and TRBJ1-5; D uncertain. Trimming left V 5 bases short and J 2 bases short, with 4 bases between. Germline lookup yields CDR1 SGHTA and CDR2 FQGNSA. This CDR3 is 12 amino acids long. CDR3 nucleotides: TGTGCCAGCAGCAAAGGCAATCAGCCCCAGCATTTT. Protein: CASSKGNQPQHF.

There are a few counts of this clone. The chain joins TRBV7-2 to TRBJ1-1; 7 bases align to TRBD1. The CDR3 has 15 amino acids. Per germline, CDR1 SGHTA and CDR2 FQGNSA. V gave up 4 bases and J gave up 6 bases; unmatched junction bases: 11. The CDR3 DNA is TGTGCCAGCAGCTCACTAAGGGGGCGCGTCTCTGAAGCTTTCTTT. Amino acid sequence: CASSSLRGRVSEAFF.

This clone is a singleton in its sample. The V call is TRBV19, the J call TRBJ1-1, with D perhaps matching TRBD1 (5 bases). The CDR3 length is 15 residues. Trimming shortened V by 5 bases and J by 0 bases, and 13 bases separated the two germline ends. Per the germline V gene, CDR1 is LNHDA and CDR2 is SQIVND (reference sequence). CDR3 sequence (DNA): TGTGCCAGTAGTGTTAGAAAGGGGATGAACACTGAAGCTTTCTTT. Translating it yields CASSVRKGMNTEAFF.

The chain joins TRBV9 to TRBJ1-5; D unresolved. Germline CDR1 SGDLS, CDR2 YYNGEE. CDR3 length: 14 residues. Trimming cost V 3 bases and J 7 bases, with 14 bases left between them. CDR3 amino acids: CASSEDWGGQPQHF. The CDR3 nucleotides are TGTGCCAGCAGCGAAGACTGGGGTGGGCAGCCCCAGCATTTT.

The CDR3 is CAISEAGVPNSPLHF. As DNA, the CDR3 is TGTGCCATCAGTGAGGCAGGGGTTCCTAATTCACCCCTCCACTTT. The chain couples TRBV10-3 to TRBJ1-6; possible D gene TRBD1, 6 bases. This CDR3 has 15 amino acids. Trimming cost V 2 bases and J 6 bases, with 11 bases left between them. Per germline, CDR1 ENHRY and CDR2 SYGVKD.

The chain is built from TRBV5-4 and TRBJ1-2; 10 bases match TRBD1. V trimming: 2 bases; J trimming: 2 bases; junction bases outside the gene matches: 6. The CDR3 has 16 amino acids. Germline assignment: CDR1 SGHNT and CDR2 YYREEE (reference sequence). This CDR3 is CASSFGGTGVNYGYTF. CDR3 bases: TGTGCCAGCAGCTTTGGAGGGACAGGGGTGAACTATGGCTACACCTTC.

This chain connects TRBV7-6 to TRBJ2-1; 7 bases line up with TRBD2. Germline V gene data show CDR1 as SGHVS and CDR2 as FNYEAQ. Germline trimming cut 0 bases from V and 7 bases from J; bases unmatched to any gene: 3. This CDR3 is built from 14 residues. The CDR3 region is CASSLATSINEQFF. CDR3 nucleotide sequence: TGTGCCAGCAGCTTAGCGACTAGCATAAATGAGCAGTTCTTC.

The V and J genes are TRBV5-6 and TRBJ2-2; maybe TRBD2 (6 bases). The CDR3 contains 14 residues. The V and J ends lost 3 bases and 6 bases respectively, with 12 bases between them. Germline V gene data show CDR1 as SGHDT and CDR2 as YYEEEE. The CDR3 is CASSSTREAGELFF. In DNA form, the CDR3 reads TGTGCCAGCAGCTCGACGAGGGAGGCCGGGGAGCTGTTTTTT.

The chain is built from TRBV6-5 and TRBJ1-1; no clear D. V lost 5 bases to trimming and J lost 0 bases, with 13 bases between them. Germline loops: CDR1 MNHEY, CDR2 SVGAGI. This CDR3 is 15 amino acids long. In nucleotides, the CDR3 is TGTGCCAGCAGTGCTCAACGACGGATGAACACTGAAGCTTTCTTT. Translation gives CASSAQRRMNTEAFF.